This passage covers 19 T cell receptor beta chains from one sample sequenced in a study of T-cell reconstitution after alpha-beta-depleted transplantation in children. A library of TCRbeta sequences, prepared with unique molecular identifiers, was generated. MiXCR was run by TCRdb on the PCR reads, yielding one entry per CDR3 protein. The sample yields some 390,000 distinct CDR3 sequences, about 20% seen once. Specimen: PBMCs from the stem cell graft donor, collected from the stem cell graft. The receptors originated from a human donor who donated a stem cell graft to a child with acute myeloid leukemia.

At least ten counts were recorded for this clonotype. The gene calls are TRBV20-1 and TRBJ2-7; a weak D match, TRBD2 (5 bases). This CDR3 spans 11 amino acids. Trimming took 4 bases from V and 9 from J, leaving 13 bases between them. Germline V CDR1 and CDR2: DFQATT, SNEGSKA (reference sequence). In DNA, the CDR3 is TGCAGTGCTATGGGAGACACCGGGCAGTACTTC. It codes for CSAMGDTGQYF.

The chain joins TRBV12-3 or TRBV12-4 to TRBJ1-2; D gene uncertain. The CDR3 extends over 13 amino acids. Trimming removed 6 bases at V and 5 bases at J, with 13 bases between. CDR3 DNA sequence: TGTGCCAGCAGCCTCCGGACCGAGTATGGCTACACCTTC. Translating gives CASSLRTEYGYTF.

This clonotype has ten or more counts. The chain employs TRBV20-1 and TRBJ1-1; possible D gene TRBD1, 5 bases. This CDR3 comprises 13 residues. CDR1 and CDR2 from the germline V gene are DFQATT and SNEGSKA (reference sequence). Trimming cost V 0 bases and J 3 bases, with 8 bases left between them. Here the CDR3 reads CSARDQGYTEAFF. CDR3 nucleotides: TGCAGTGCTAGAGATCAGGGTTACACTGAAGCTTTCTTT.

The table lists this clonotype with a few counts. The chain combines TRBV7-6 with TRBJ2-2; the match to TRBD2 covers 15 bases. There are 16 residues in the CDR3. Germline trimming cut 1 base from V and 13 bases from J; bases unmatched to any gene: 7. The germline V gene has CDR1 SGHVS and CDR2 FNYEAQ. CDR3 residues: CASSLVIGLAGGPLFF. DNA for the CDR3: TGTGCCAGCAGCTTAGTGATAGGACTAGCGGGAGGGCCGCTGTTTTTT.

J is TRBJ2-1 and V is TRBV5-1; D is perhaps TRBD2 (6 bases). V gave up 0 bases and J gave up 6 bases, with 13 bases separating them. This CDR3 has 15 residues. Germline lookup yields CDR1 SGHRS and CDR2 YFSETQ. Written as DNA, the CDR3 is TGCGCCAGCAGCTTGGATTTTCTAGCGATCAATGAGCAGTTCTTC. Translation gives CASSLDFLAINEQFF.

This clonotype appeared a few times. The chain is built from TRBV7-2 and TRBJ2-3; TRBD1 matches 9 bases. In germline, CDR1 is SGHTA, CDR2 FQGNSA. The CDR3 has 16 amino acids. The trim removed 4 bases at V and 4 bases at J, leaving 9 bases unmatched. CDR3 sequence reads: CASSSTGTGGADTQYF. CDR3 coding DNA: TGTGCCAGCAGCTCAACGGGAACAGGGGGCGCAGATACGCAGTATTTT. The whole variable domain, remainder taken from reference TRBV7-2 and TRBJ2-3, is GAGVSQSPSNKVTEKGKDVELRCDPISGHTALYWYRQSLGQGLEFLIYFQGNSAPDKSGLPSDRFSAERTGGSVSTLTIQRTQQEDSAVYLCASSSTGTGGADTQYFGPGTRLTVL.

This clonotype came up a few times. The V call is TRBV6-5, the J call TRBJ2-5; D is unresolved. The V end was cut by 2 bases, the J end by 4 bases, with 11 bases between. Per the germline V gene, CDR1 is MNHEY and CDR2 is SVGAGI. The CDR3 is 14 residues long. In DNA form, the CDR3 reads TGTGCCAGCAGTTACGGAGTTCCGGGAGAGACCCAGTACTTC. Translated: CASSYGVPGETQYF.

The chain is built from TRBV4-1 and TRBJ2-2; the D call may be TRBD1 or TRBD2 (5 bases each). V lost 3 bases, J lost 0 bases, and 8 bases lay in between. This CDR3 has 15 amino acids. CDR1 is MGHRA and CDR2 is YSYEKL in the germline V gene. The CDR3 reads CASSQGPANTGELFF. The CDR3 DNA reads as TGCGCCAGCAGCCAGGGACCCGCGAACACCGGGGAGCTGTTTTTT.

This chain uses TRBV29-1 with TRBJ2-7, with 10 bases lining up with TRBD2. CDR3 length: 15 amino acids. Trimming removed 4 bases from V and 6 bases from J; junction bases left unmatched: 12. The germline V gene has CDR1 SQVTM and CDR2 ANQGSEA. For the CDR3, the DNA is TGCAGCGTTGGGACCAGCGGGAGGGCCGGTGGCGAGCAGTACTTC. Amino acid sequence: CSVGTSGRAGGEQYF.

This clonotype was seen only a few times. The chain recombines TRBV12-3 or TRBV12-4 with TRBJ2-1; TRBD2 matches 10 bases. The CDR3 sequence is 13 residues long. The V segment lost 3 bases and the J segment 8 bases; nucleotides outside the gene matches: 1. CDR3 protein: CASSLLAGDEQFF. As DNA, the CDR3 is TGTGCCAGCAGTTTGCTAGCGGGAGATGAGCAGTTCTTC.

This clonotype was counted a few times. This chain connects TRBV20-1 to TRBJ2-3; 7 positions match TRBD2. V lost 0 bases, J lost 0 bases, and 3 bases stayed unmatched. The CDR3 length is 15 residues. The V gene's germline CDR1 is DFQATT and CDR2 SNEGSKA (reference sequence). The CDR3 sequence is CSARELAISTDTQYF. Written as DNA, the CDR3 is TGCAGTGCTAGAGAACTAGCGATTAGCACAGATACGCAGTATTTT.

This clonotype has a handful of counts. This rearrangement joins TRBV5-1 to TRBJ2-3, with a possible D match to TRBD1 (5 bases). Germline V lookup: CDR1 SGHRS, CDR2 YFSETQ. There are 15 residues in the CDR3. Trimming took 0 bases from V and 0 from J, leaving 8 bases between them. The CDR3 DNA sequence: TGCGCCAGCAGCTTGGACTGGGGCAGCACAGATACGCAGTATTTT. Its protein product is CASSLDWGSTDTQYF.

The chain combines TRBV7-2 with TRBJ2-3; D is possibly TRBD1 or TRBD2 (5 bases each). This CDR3 has 16 residues. Germline lookup yields CDR1 SGHTA and CDR2 FQGNSA. The V end was cut by 1 base, the J end by 5 bases, with 16 bases between. CDR3 sequence: CASSLVGAAGKDTQYF. The CDR3 region has the DNA TGTGCCAGCAGCTTAGTTGGGGCCGCCGGGAAAGATACGCAGTATTTT.

The V gene is TRBV10-3, the J gene TRBJ2-2, with 7 bases that match TRBD2. V was pared by 6 bases and J by 6 bases, with 10 bases of the junction left unmatched. CDR3 length: 15 residues. The germline CDR1 and CDR2 sequences are ENHRY and SYGVKD. CDR3 in amino acids: CAIRGAGTGAGELFF. DNA for the CDR3: TGTGCCATCAGAGGAGCGGGAACGGGGGCCGGGGAGCTGTTTTTT.

CDR3 DNA sequence: TGTGCCAGCAGTTTGGTATTGAGGACCCAACCGGCGGGGACCCAGTACTTC. Translated: CASSLVLRTQPAGTQYF. The genes are TRBV12-3 or TRBV12-4 and TRBJ2-5; maybe TRBD2 (5 bases). Trimming removed 3 bases at V and 7 bases at J, with 24 bases between. CDR3 length: 17 amino acids.

V usage is TRBV7-3 and J usage is TRBJ1-2, with unresolved D. The V end was cut by 5 bases, the J end by 4 bases, with 17 bases between. This CDR3 comprises 15 residues. CDR1 and CDR2 (germline): SGHTA, FQGTGA. CDR3 region: CASSPDGLRGYGYTF. The CDR3 bases are TGTGCCAGCAGCCCCGACGGACTTCGAGGCTATGGCTACACCTTC.

There are a few counts of this clonotype. The chain recombines TRBV29-1 with TRBJ2-2; D uncertain. Germline V CDR1 and CDR2: SQVTM, ANQGSEA. The CDR3 has 11 residues. The V and J ends lost 3 bases and 6 bases respectively, with 5 bases between them. The CDR3: CSVDVAGELFF. In DNA form, the CDR3 reads TGCAGCGTTGATGTGGCCGGGGAGCTGTTTTTT.

This clonotype was observed a few times. The chain carries TRBV15 and TRBJ2-7, with 9 bases fitting TRBD1. This CDR3 has 18 amino acids. Germline lookup yields CDR1 LNHNV and CDR2 YYDKDF (reference sequence). The V and J ends lost 1 base and 3 bases, in that order; junction bases with no gene match: 13. The CDR3: CATSRAPGQGSWGYEQYF. As DNA, the CDR3 is TGTGCCACCAGCAGAGCCCCGGGACAGGGAAGTTGGGGCTACGAGCAGTACTTC. Filled out from reference TRBV15 and TRBJ2-7, the complete variable domain reads DAMVIQNPRYQVTQFGKPVTLSCSQTLNHNVMYWYQQKSSQAPKLLFHYYDKDFNNEADTPDNFQSRRPNTSFCFLDIRSPGLGDTAMYLCATSRAPGQGSWGYEQYFGPGTRLTVT.

This clonotype was observed a few times. This rearrangement joins TRBV12-3 or TRBV12-4 to TRBJ1-4, with unresolved D. The CDR3 sequence is 14 residues long. V lost 6 bases and J lost 8, with 16 bases in between. The CDR3 coding sequence is TGTGCCAGCAGCATAGGAGGGAACAGCGAAAAACTGTTTTTT. This sequence encodes CASSIGGNSEKLFF.